This T cell receptor (beta chain) appears in the sequencing data of a study of blood T cell repertoires in COVID-19. Across the whole study: From the United States, Italy and Spain came samples of acute and convalescent COVID-19. PBMCs, B-cell-depleted T cells, or T cells were the source of the cDNA or gDNA that made up the material.

CDR3 length: 13 residues. Per germline, CDR1 SGDLS and CDR2 YYNGEE. V shed 0 bases and J shed 2 bases, with 5 bases lying between them. How the authors handled the data: Estimation of nucleated cell counts was performed using reference gene primer amplification. Libraries were prepared by immunoSEQ multiplex PCR; TCRdb keeps only in-frame clonotypes and omits some of them. V and J calls and clone size follow that table, whereas D and trimming were derived from the DNA. The table shows more than 70,000 clones, with 82% occurring only once. This clone was seen more than once but under ten times. The sequenced sample was peripheral blood. The TCR was taken from a human donor in a cohort sampled during active COVID-19. The rearrangement joins TRBV9 to TRBJ1-2; D call uncertain. CDR3 sequence (DNA): TGTGCCAGCAGCGTAGGGGCAAACTATGGCTACACCTTC. Encoded protein: CASSVGANYGYTF.